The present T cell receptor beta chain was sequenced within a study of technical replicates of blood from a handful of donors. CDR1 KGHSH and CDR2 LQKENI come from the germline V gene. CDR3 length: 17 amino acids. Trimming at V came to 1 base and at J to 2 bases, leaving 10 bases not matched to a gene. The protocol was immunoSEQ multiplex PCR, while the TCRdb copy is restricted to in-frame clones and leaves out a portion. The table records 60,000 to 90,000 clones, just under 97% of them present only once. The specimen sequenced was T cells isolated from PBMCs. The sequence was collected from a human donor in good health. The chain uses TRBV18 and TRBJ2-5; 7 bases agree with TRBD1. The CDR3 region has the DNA TGTGCCAGCTCACCACGTCAGGGACAGACTCTACAAGAGACCCAGTACTTC. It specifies CASSPRQGQTLQETQYF.